The clone carrying this TCR beta chain was seen a handful of times. These data originate in a study of T cells after yellow fever vaccination. The CDR3 length is 12 residues. From germline, CDR1 is SGHVS and CDR2 FNYEAQ. V lost 5 bases to trimming and J lost 6 bases, with 11 bases between them. TCRdb redid the calling of the 5' RACE reads with MiXCR, one entry per CDR3 protein. Counted here are a few hundred thousand distinct CDR3 sequences, approximately 16% occurring once; the ten biggest clones make up 17%. This receptor was identified in a man between 18 and 35 years old who received the YFV17D yellow fever vaccine. This specimen consisted of PBMCs, obtained about 5 days after the first yellow fever vaccination. The chain links TRBV7-6 to TRBJ2-7, with D perhaps matching TRBD1 (6 bases). The CDR3 DNA reads as TGTGCCAGCAGCGATCAAGGGGGCGAGCAGTACTTC. Its protein is CASSDQGGEQYF.